This paragraph reports one T cell receptor (beta chain). These data belong to a study of PD-L1 blockade in urothelial cancer. Germline CDR1 is SQVTM and CDR2 is ANQGSEA. V trimming: 6 bases; J trimming: 0 bases; junction bases outside the gene matches: 3. The CDR3 loop spans 14 amino acids. Sequencing was performed with immunoSEQ multiplex PCR; in TCRdb, only in-frame clones are kept and a portion is missing. This sample has about 88,000 clones; roughly nine tenths occur once, and the top ten carry 9.4%. This specimen was PBMCs, taken around atezolizumab (anti-PD-L1) treatment. The clonotype was recovered from a man aged 55 to 70 with urothelial cancer. The chain uses TRBV29-1 and TRBJ2-2; 8 nucleotides agree with TRBD1. This CDR3 reads CSVETGANTGELFF. CDR3 in DNA: TGCAGCGTGGAGACAGGGGCGAACACCGGGGAGCTGTTTTTT.